A single sample gave rise to the 16 T cell receptor beta chains below, sequenced in a study of blood T cell repertoires in COVID-19. Data came from immunoSEQ multiplex PCR; TCRdb stores just in-frame clones and leaves some out. The table lists about 80,000 clones, roughly 77% of them singletons. The source material was peripheral blood. Every receptor here comes from a man aged 50 or older with active or convalescent COVID-19.

The rearrangement uses TRBV5-1 and TRBJ2-3; 9 bases match TRBD1. V lost 0 bases to trimming and J lost 5 bases; unmatched junction nucleotides: 4. The V gene's germline CDR1 is SGHRS and CDR2 YFSETQ. The CDR3 has 15 amino acids. CDR3 DNA: TGCGCCAGCAGCTTGGCCCCGACAGGGGGAGATACGCAGTATTTT. It is translated as CASSLAPTGGDTQYF.

The chain links TRBV21-1 to TRBJ2-3; the D segment call TRBD2 is taken from the table without a DNA check. TRBV21-1 is a pseudogene segment. This CDR3 has 23 amino acids. CDR3 sequence reads: CASSKSFPGEEACLAKYTDTQYF. The CDR3 nucleotides are TGTGCCAGCAGCAAATCTTTCCCGGGGGAAGAGGCCTGTCTGGCGAAATACACAGATACGCAGTATTTT.

This clone was observed once. J is TRBJ1-1 and V is TRBV10-1; D is ambiguous. The CDR3 contains 14 residues. Trimming took 4 bases from V and 5 from J, leaving 14 bases between them. Germline V gives CDR1 WNHNN, CDR2 SYGVQD (reference sequence). As DNA, the CDR3 is TGCGCCAGCAGTGTTAAGACTGGAGGGACTGAAGCTTTCTTT. As protein: CASSVKTGGTEAFF.

The chain employs TRBV11-3 and TRBJ1-3; 10 nucleotides agree with TRBD1. CDR3 length: 17 residues. V trimming: 7 bases; J trimming: 1 base; junction bases outside the gene matches: 10. Germline CDR1 SGHNT, CDR2 YENEEA. The CDR3 sequence: CASNSGTGVQSGNTIYF. The CDR3, as DNA: TGTGCCAGCAACTCCGGGACAGGGGTACAATCTGGAAACACCATATATTTT.

The chain has TRBV7-3 and TRBJ2-7; D is perhaps TRBD2 (7 bases). Trimming removed 5 bases from V and 0 bases from J, with 14 bases in between. This CDR3 is built from 15 residues. Germline V lookup: CDR1 SGHTA, CDR2 FQGTGA. CDR3 DNA: TGTGCCAGCAGCCTTTGGGGGGGCGGCTCCTACGAGCAGTACTTC. Protein product: CASSLWGGGSYEQYF.

The table lists this clone with a few counts. The chain combines TRBV29-1 with TRBJ2-5, with D possibly TRBD1 on 8 matching bases. The CDR3 covers 14 residues. CDR1 SQVTM and CDR2 ANQGSEA come from the germline V gene. Deletions cut 8 bases from V and 2 bases from J, with 18 bases between. CDR3: CSRGGDRYQETQYF. The DNA of the CDR3 is TGCAGCCGTGGGGGGGACAGGTATCAAGAGACCCAGTACTTC.

This chain uses TRBV13 with TRBJ1-2; 7 bases are a match to TRBD1. This CDR3 comprises 13 residues. In germline, CDR1 is PRHDT, CDR2 FYEKMQ (reference sequence). J gave up 4 bases and V 5 bases, and 4 bases lay outside the gene matches. In DNA, the CDR3 is TGTGCCAGCAGCCCGAGGGGGCTCTATGGCTACACCTTC. This sequence encodes CASSPRGLYGYTF.

Points on this clone: The junction departs from the called germline gene at one end, perhaps through a read error. The chain employs TRBV6-5 and TRBJ2-2, with 7 positions matching TRBD1. Looked up from germline, CDR1 is MNHEY and CDR2 is SVGAGI. This CDR3 spans 14 amino acids. CDR3 amino acids: CASSDSQGGRELFF. The CDR3 region has the DNA TGTGCCAGCAGTGACTCGCAAGGGGGCCGGGAGCTGTTTTTT.

V is TRBV4-1 and J is TRBJ2-3; 12 nucleotides agree with TRBD2. Germline-derived CDR1 and CDR2 are MGHRA and YSYEKL. The CDR3 loop spans 17 amino acids. Trimming took 4 bases from V and 3 from J; bases not matched to a gene: 8. The CDR3 DNA reads as TGCGCCAGCAGCCGGGCTAGCGGGGGGGCAAGGACAGATACGCAGTATTTT. It encodes CASSRASGGARTDTQYF.

The J gene is TRBJ1-2, the V gene TRBV4-1, with a weak D call TRBD1 (5 bases). This CDR3 spans 16 amino acids. Trimming took 5 bases from V and 4 from J, leaving 20 bases between them. Germline V gene lookup returns CDR1 MGHRA and CDR2 YSYEKL. The CDR3 sequence: CASSYKESGSGYGYTF. The CDR3 DNA follows: TGCGCCAGCAGCTACAAGGAGTCAGGGTCAGGCTATGGCTACACCTTC.

This chain uses TRBV29-1 with TRBJ1-2; possible D gene TRBD1, 6 bases. The ends were cut back, 4 bases at V and 3 bases at J, with 9 bases in the middle. CDR3 length: 12 amino acids. Germline assignment: CDR1 SQVTM and CDR2 ANQGSEA. The CDR3 sequence is CSVVAGDYGYTF. CDR3 sequence (DNA): TGCAGCGTTGTAGCAGGGGACTATGGCTACACCTTC.

The V gene is TRBV10-1, the J gene TRBJ2-3; 14 bases align to TRBD2. The V segment lost 0 bases and the J segment 8 bases; nucleotides outside the gene matches: 1. The CDR3 totals 15 residues. The germline V gene has CDR1 WNHNN and CDR2 SYGVQD (reference sequence). The CDR3 is CASSESTSGGATQYF. In DNA, the CDR3 is TGCGCCAGCAGTGAGTCGACTAGCGGGGGGGCTACGCAGTATTTT.

The rearrangement uses TRBV28 and TRBJ2-7; weak D call: TRBD1 (5 bases). Germline V lookup: CDR1 MDHEN, CDR2 SYDVKM. The CDR3 is 12 residues long. Trimming removed 1 base from V and 6 bases from J, with 7 bases in between. The CDR3 DNA reads TGTGCCAGCAGTTTATACCAGGGCGAGCAGTACTTC. Its protein is CASSLYQGEQYF.

The CDR3 sequence is CASIQGREQYF. The CDR3 DNA follows: TGTGCCAGCATTCAGGGCCGCGAGCAGTACTTC. The chain joins TRBV25-1 to TRBJ2-7; D perhaps matches TRBD1 (5 bases). The CDR3 extends over 11 amino acids. The ends were cut back, 7 bases at V and 6 bases at J, with 10 bases in the middle. CDR1 and CDR2 from the germline V gene are MGHDK and SYGVNS.

The chain employs TRBV3-1 (or the pseudogene TRBV3-2) and TRBJ2-5; 8 positions match TRBD2. Trimming cost V 1 base and J 1 base; bases outside gene matches: 2. Looked up from germline, CDR1 is LGHDT and CDR2 is YNNKEL (reference sequence). This CDR3 has 15 amino acids. The CDR3 reads CASSQGSGGQETQYF. CDR3 bases: TGTGCCAGCAGCCAAGGAAGCGGGGGCCAAGAGACCCAGTACTTC.

This sequence joins TRBV29-1 and TRBJ1-1; 10 nucleotides match TRBD1. The trim removed 5 bases at V and 5 bases at J, leaving 8 bases unmatched. The CDR3 has 14 amino acids. Germline assignment: CDR1 SQVTM and CDR2 ANQGSEA. CDR3 protein: CSVRGTGAGTEAFF. The CDR3 region has the DNA TGCAGCGTTCGCGGGACAGGGGCTGGGACTGAAGCTTTCTTT. The variable domain in full, with the rest retrieved from reference TRBV29-1 and TRBJ1-1, is SAVISQKPSRDICQRGTSLTIQCQVDSQVTMMFWYRQQPGQSLTLIATANQGSEATYESGFVIDKFPISRPNLTFSTLTVSNMSPEDSSIYLCSVRGTGAGTEAFFGQGTRLTVV.